Described below is a single TCR beta chain sequence and its context. Germline CDR1 is SEHNR and CDR2 is FQNEAQ (reference sequence). There are 16 residues in the CDR3. The V gene lost 1 base and the J gene lost 3 bases, with 10 bases spanning the gap. The repertoire was sequenced with immunoSEQ multiplex PCR; TCRdb's copy has only in-frame clones and lacks some. The sample carries some 420,000 clones, roughly 88% recorded once. The data belong to a study of Ad26.COV2.S vaccination and SARS-CoV-2 variants. Indicated treatment: some 20 received Ad26.COV2.S at low or high dose, single or two shots; about 5 received placebo; per-sample allocation not given. Specimen acquisition occurred on day 63 following the initial vaccine or placebo injection.

The J gene is TRBJ1-6, the V gene TRBV7-9; the D gene is possibly TRBD1 (6 bases). The TCR originated in a person aged 18-65 years who received the Ad26.COV2.S COVID-19 vaccine or a placebo. The material sequenced was peripheral blood, taken in a trial of Ad26.COV2.S vaccine versus placebo. The CDR3 loop reads CASSLGGPLYNSPLHF. The CDR3 nucleotides are TGTGCCAGCAGCTTAGGGGGGCCCCTCTATAATTCACCCCTCCACTTT.